The sequence of this TCR beta chain was determined in a study of T cell changes during pregnancy in multiple sclerosis. Sequenced by immunoSEQ multiplex PCR; TCRdb stores in-frame clones only, minus some. This table holds fewer than 50,000 clones, roughly 95% found once. The CDR3 runs to 16 residues. Germline V lookup: CDR1 SGHRS, CDR2 YFSETQ. The ends lost 4 bases at V and 6 bases at J; junction bases unmatched: 6. Sequencing was performed on CD4+ T cells from peripheral blood mononuclear cells, taken in the third trimester of pregnancy. The chain has TRBV5-1 and TRBJ2-3; TRBD2 matches at 15 bases. The sequence came from a female donor with multiple sclerosis, enrolled in a pregnancy study. CDR3 sequence: CASSTGLAGGLDTQYF. The CDR3, as DNA: TGCGCCAGCAGCACGGGACTAGCGGGGGGCTTGGATACGCAGTATTTT.